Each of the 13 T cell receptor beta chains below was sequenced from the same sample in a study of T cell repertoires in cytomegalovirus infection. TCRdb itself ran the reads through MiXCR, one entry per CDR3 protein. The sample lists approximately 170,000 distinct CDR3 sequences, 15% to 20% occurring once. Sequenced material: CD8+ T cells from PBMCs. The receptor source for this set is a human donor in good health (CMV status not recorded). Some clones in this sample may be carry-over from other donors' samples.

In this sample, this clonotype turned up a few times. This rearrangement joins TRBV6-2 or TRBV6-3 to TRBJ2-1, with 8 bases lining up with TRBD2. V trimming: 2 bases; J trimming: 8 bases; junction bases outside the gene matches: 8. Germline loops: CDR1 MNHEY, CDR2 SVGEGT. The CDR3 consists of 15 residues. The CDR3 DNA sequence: TGTGCCAGCAGTTACGCCCGGGAGGGCCTGGATGAGCAGTTCTTC. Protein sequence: CASSYAREGLDEQFF.

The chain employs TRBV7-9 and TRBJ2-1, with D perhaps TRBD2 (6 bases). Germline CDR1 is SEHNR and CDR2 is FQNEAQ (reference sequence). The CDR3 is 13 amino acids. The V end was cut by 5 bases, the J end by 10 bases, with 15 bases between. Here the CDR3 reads CASSILTSNEQFF. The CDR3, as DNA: TGTGCCAGCAGCATCCTGACTAGTAACGAGCAGTTCTTC.

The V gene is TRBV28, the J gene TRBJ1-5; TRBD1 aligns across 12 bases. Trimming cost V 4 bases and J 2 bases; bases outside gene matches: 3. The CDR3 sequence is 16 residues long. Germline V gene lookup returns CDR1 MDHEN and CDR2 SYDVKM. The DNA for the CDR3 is TGTGCCAGCAGTTGGGACAGGGGGCAGGGCAATCAGCCCCAGCATTTT. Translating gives CASSWDRGQGNQPQHF.

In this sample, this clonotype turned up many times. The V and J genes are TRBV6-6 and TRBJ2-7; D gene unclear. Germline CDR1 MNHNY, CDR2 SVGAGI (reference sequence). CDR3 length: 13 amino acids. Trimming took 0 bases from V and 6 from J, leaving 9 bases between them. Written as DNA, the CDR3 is TGTGCCAGCAGTTACTCCCCACCGGGCGAGCAGTACTTC. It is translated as CASSYSPPGEQYF.

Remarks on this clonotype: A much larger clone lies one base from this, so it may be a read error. In DNA, the CDR3 is TGCAGTGCTGACCTCAGGACAGGGGTGGGTAAGCCCCAGCATTTT. Residues: CSADLRTGVGKPQHF. The chain joins TRBV29-1 to TRBJ1-5, with TRBD1 identical over 9 bases. The CDR3 is 15 residues long. Germline CDR1 SQVTM, CDR2 ANQGSEA.

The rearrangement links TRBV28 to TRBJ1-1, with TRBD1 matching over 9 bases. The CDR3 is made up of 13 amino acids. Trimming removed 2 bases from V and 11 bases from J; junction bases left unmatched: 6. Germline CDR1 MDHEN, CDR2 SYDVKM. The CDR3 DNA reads TGTGCCAGCAGTTTAATCCCCGGACAGGGGGCTTTCTTT. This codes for CASSLIPGQGAFF. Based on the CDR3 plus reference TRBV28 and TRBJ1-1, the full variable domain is DVKVTQSSRYLVKRTGEKVFLECVQDMDHENMFWYRQDPGLGLRLIYFSYDVKMKEKGDIPEGYSVSREKKERFSLILESASTNQTSMYLCASSLIPGQGAFFGQGTRLTVV.

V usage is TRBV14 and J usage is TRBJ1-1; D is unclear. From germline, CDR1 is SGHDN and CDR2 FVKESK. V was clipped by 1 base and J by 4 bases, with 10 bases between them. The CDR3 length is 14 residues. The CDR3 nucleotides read TGTGCCAGCAGCCAAGGGTCGATGAGCACTGAAGCTTTCTTT. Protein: CASSQGSMSTEAFF.

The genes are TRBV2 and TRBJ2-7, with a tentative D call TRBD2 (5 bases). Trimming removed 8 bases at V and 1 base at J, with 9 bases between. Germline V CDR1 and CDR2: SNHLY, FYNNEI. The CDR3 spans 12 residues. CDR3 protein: CASGRVSYEQYF. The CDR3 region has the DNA TGTGCCAGCGGGCGGGTTTCCTACGAGCAGTACTTC.

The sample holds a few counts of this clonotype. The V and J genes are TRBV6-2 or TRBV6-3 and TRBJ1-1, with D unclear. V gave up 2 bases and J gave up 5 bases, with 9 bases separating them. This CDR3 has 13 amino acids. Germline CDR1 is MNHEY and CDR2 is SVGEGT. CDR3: CASSYEGVTEAFF. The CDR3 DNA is TGTGCCAGCAGTTACGAAGGAGTAACTGAAGCTTTCTTT.

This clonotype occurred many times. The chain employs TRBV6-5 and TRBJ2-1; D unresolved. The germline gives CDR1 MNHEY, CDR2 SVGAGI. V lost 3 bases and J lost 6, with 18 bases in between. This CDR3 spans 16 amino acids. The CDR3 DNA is TGTGCCAGCAGTTATGGGGTTTCGGCCCTTCGCAATGAGCAGTTCTTC. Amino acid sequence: CASSYGVSALRNEQFF.

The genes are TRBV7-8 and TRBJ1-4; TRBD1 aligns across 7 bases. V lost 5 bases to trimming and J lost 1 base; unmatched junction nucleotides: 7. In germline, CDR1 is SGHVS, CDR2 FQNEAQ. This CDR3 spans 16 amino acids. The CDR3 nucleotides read TGTGCCAGCAGCATATACACAGGGGTAACTAATGAAAAACTGTTTTTT. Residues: CASSIYTGVTNEKLFF. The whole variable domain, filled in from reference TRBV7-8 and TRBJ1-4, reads GAGVSQSPRYKVAKRGQDVALRCDPISGHVSLFWYQQALGQGPEFLTYFQNEAQLDKSGLPSDRFFAERPEGSVSTLKIQRTQQEDSAVYLCASSIYTGVTNEKLFFGSGTQLSVL.

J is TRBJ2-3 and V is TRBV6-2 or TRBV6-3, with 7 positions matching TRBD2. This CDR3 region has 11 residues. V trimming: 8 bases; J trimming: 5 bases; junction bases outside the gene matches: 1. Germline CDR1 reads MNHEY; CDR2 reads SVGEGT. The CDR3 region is CASGRGDTQYF. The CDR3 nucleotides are TGTGCCAGCGGGAGGGGAGATACGCAGTATTTT.

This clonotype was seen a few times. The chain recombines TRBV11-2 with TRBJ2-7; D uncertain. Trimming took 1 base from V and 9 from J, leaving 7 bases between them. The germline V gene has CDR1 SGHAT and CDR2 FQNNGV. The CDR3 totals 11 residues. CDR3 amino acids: CASSLGTGQYF. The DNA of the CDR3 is TGTGCCAGCAGCTTAGGAACGGGGCAGTACTTC.